There are many counts of the clone carrying this TCR beta chain. The CDR3 has 17 amino acids. TCRdb reprocessed the 5' RACE reads via MiXCR and lists one record per CDR3 protein. This repertoire shows about 220,000 distinct CDR3 sequences, about 7.5% found once; its top ten account for less than 2%. The sample comes from a study of identical twins. This sample also appeared in a second study, on yellow fever vaccine responses in identical twins.

V usage is TRBV21-1 and J usage is TRBJ2-5; TRBD1, as called in the table, went unchecked against the DNA. TRBV21-1 is annotated as a pseudogene. This sequence was found in a woman aged 18-35 years in good health. Sequenced material: memory (CD45RO+) T cells sorted from blood. The CDR3 nucleotides read TGTGCCAGCAGCCAGACAGACAGTATACCCCCTCAAGAGACCCAGTACTTC. Residues: CASSQTDSIPPQETQYF.